This TCR beta chain was sequenced for a study of cytomegalovirus exposure and HLA in healthy donors. Germline values: CDR1 MNHNS, CDR2 SASEGT. The CDR3 is 18 residues long. The V and J ends lost 4 bases and 0 bases respectively, with 16 bases between them. Primers for the PCR totalled 60 Vbeta and 13 Jbeta. The assay was immunoSEQ multiplex PCR, and TCRdb's table has in-frame clones only and misses some. The repertoire holds 120,000 or so clones, 70% to 90% seen once, with 20% in the top ten. Overall study findings and caveats: As a later analysis showed, a missense DCLRE1C variant was linked to trimming of TCR beta V- and J-genes. It was assumed in the presence/absence analyses that sequencing depth was roughly uniform across donors. As a later analysis showed, several of the most significant clusters appeared to be linked to common viral pathogens. It was reportedly the case that the classifier diagnosed cytomegalovirus status with high specificity and sensitivity.

Note on this clone: Its antigen is not identified.

The chain is built from TRBV6-1 and TRBJ2-6; a weak D match, TRBD1 (5 bases). The material sequenced was PBMCs. The sequence derives from a man younger than 30 in good health and CMV-seropositive. CDR3 amino acids: CASSALRQSISGANVLTF. The CDR3 nucleotides are TGTGCCAGCAGTGCTTTAAGACAGTCCATCTCTGGGGCCAACGTCCTGACTTTC.